These 24 T cell receptor beta chains were all obtained from the same sample, sequenced in a study of blood T cell repertoires in COVID-19. Assay used: immunoSEQ multiplex PCR; TCRdb lists only in-frame clones, some missing. This sample yields hundreds of thousands of clones, of which 70% to 90% are seen a single time; around 7.8% belongs to the top ten. Sequenced material: peripheral blood. The receptor set was obtained from a human donor in a cohort sampled during active COVID-19.

The chain carries TRBV12-5 and TRBJ1-2, with no clear D. The V gene's germline CDR1 is LGHNT and CDR2 FRNRAP. The CDR3 length is 16 residues. The V and J ends lost 5 bases and 4 bases respectively, with 20 bases between them. CDR3 sequence: CASGPSGGLLTYGYTF. CDR3 bases: TGTGCTAGTGGTCCGTCCGGAGGGCTTCTTACCTATGGCTACACCTTC.

The J gene is TRBJ2-7, the V gene TRBV2; 7 nucleotides agree with TRBD1. The CDR3 is made up of 14 amino acids. The ends lost 4 bases at V and 3 bases at J; junction bases unmatched: 6. Germline CDR1 and CDR2: SNHLY and FYNNEI. The CDR3 nucleotides are TGTGCCAGCAGTGGGATAAGGGGGCACTACGAGCAGTACTTC. It translates to CASSGIRGHYEQYF.

This clone was seen only a few times. The chain joins TRBV6-1 to TRBJ1-2; D unclear. The V gene lost 2 bases and the J gene lost 5 bases, with 12 bases spanning the gap. Germline V gene sequence: CDR1 MNHNS, CDR2 SASEGT. The CDR3 covers 14 residues. The CDR3 region is CASSELADTYGYTF. The CDR3 bases are TGTGCCAGCAGTGAACTGGCGGATACTTATGGCTACACCTTC.

This clone came up a few times. The J gene is TRBJ2-3, the V gene TRBV6-4, with 10 bases lining up with TRBD2. The CDR3 contains 14 residues. CDR1 MRHNA and CDR2 SNTAGT come from the germline V gene. The junction had 1 base not matched to a gene; V was cut back by 5 bases and J by 2 bases. CDR3: CASSSGGATDTQYF. The CDR3 DNA follows: TGTGCCAGCAGTAGCGGGGGGGCCACAGATACGCAGTATTTT.

In nucleotides, the CDR3 is TGTGCCAGCAGTCCCAGGGATAATGAAAAACTGTTTTTT. Its protein is CASSPRDNEKLFF. The chain uses TRBV6-4 and TRBJ1-4; tentative D call: TRBD1 (5 bases). CDR1 and CDR2 (germline): MRHNA, SNTAGT. V dropped 5 bases and J dropped 4 bases, with 8 bases sitting between them. The CDR3 consists of 13 residues.

A few counts support this clone. The chain combines TRBV4-2 with TRBJ1-2; D gene uncertain. Germline V gives CDR1 LGHNA, CDR2 YNFKEQ. Trimming cost V 8 bases and J 3 bases, with 10 bases left between them. The CDR3 covers 12 residues. CDR3 protein: CASRTFDYGYTF. The CDR3 DNA reads as TGTGCCAGCCGGACTTTCGACTATGGCTACACCTTC.

The genes are TRBV9 and TRBJ2-3; the D gene is possibly TRBD1 (5 bases). The CDR3 extends over 15 amino acids. Germline CDR1 SGDLS, CDR2 YYNGEE. The V and J ends lost 0 bases and 3 bases respectively, with 11 bases between them. The CDR3 DNA reads TGTGCCAGCAGCGTAGAAGGGGCGACGACAGATACGCAGTATTTT. Encoded protein: CASSVEGATTDTQYF.

The chain recombines TRBV5-6 with TRBJ1-5; D might be TRBD1 (5 bases). The V and J ends lost 0 bases and 3 bases respectively, with 7 bases between them. Germline CDR1 is SGHDT and CDR2 is YYEEEE. The CDR3 has 14 residues. Written as DNA, the CDR3 is TGTGCCAGCAGCTTGGGACAGATCAATCAGCCCCAGCATTTT. Translating gives CASSLGQINQPQHF.

The rearrangement joins TRBV12-3 or TRBV12-4 to TRBJ1-2; no firm D call. V gave up 3 bases and J gave up 6 bases, with 11 bases separating them. CDR3 size: 13 residues. The CDR3 DNA reads TGTGCCAGCAGTTTGTTTGAGGGCAATGGCTACACCTTC. Encoded protein: CASSLFEGNGYTF.

The gene calls are TRBV9 and TRBJ2-7; no reliable D call. CDR3 length equals 17 residues. V gave up 0 bases and J gave up 1 base, with 17 bases separating them. The V gene's germline CDR1 is SGDLS and CDR2 YYNGEE. The CDR3 DNA follows: TGTGCCAGCAGCGTAGGTAGAGGAACCCTCGCATCCTACGAGCAGTACTTC. It encodes CASSVGRGTLASYEQYF.

This chain connects TRBV7-7 to TRBJ2-1; 7 bases agree with TRBD1. Germline trimming cut 5 bases from V and 0 bases from J; bases unmatched to any gene: 7. Germline V gene lookup returns CDR1 SSHAT and CDR2 FNYEAQ (reference sequence). This CDR3 has 16 residues. The CDR3 DNA follows: TGTGCCAGCAGCCCTACAGGGGTTGTCTCCTACAATGAGCAGTTCTTC. Protein sequence: CASSPTGVVSYNEQFF.

This chain uses TRBV2 with TRBJ1-4, with no clear D. The CDR3 runs 14 residues. In germline, CDR1 is SNHLY, CDR2 FYNNEI. With 9 bases removed from V and 0 bases from J, the gap between germline ends came to 11 bases. CDR3 amino acids: CASKPEATNEKLFF. CDR3 DNA: TGTGCCAGTAAGCCGGAGGCAACTAATGAAAAACTGTTTTTT.

This clone was found a few times. This chain connects TRBV30 to TRBJ1-1; D is uncertain. The V gene lost 5 bases and the J gene lost 5 bases, with 9 bases spanning the gap. Germline V gene sequence: CDR1 GTSNPN, CDR2 SVGIG (reference sequence). CDR3 size: 11 residues. CDR3 loop: CAWQPRTEAFF. The CDR3 DNA is TGTGCCTGGCAGCCGAGGACTGAAGCTTTCTTT.

This clone was recorded a few times. The rearrangement joins TRBV4-1 to TRBJ2-3; possible D gene TRBD1, 5 bases. CDR1 is MGHRA and CDR2 is YSYEKL in the germline V gene. CDR3 size: 15 residues. Between the trimmed V and J ends, which lost 3 bases and 5 bases, there was a span of 15 bases. The CDR3 region has the DNA TGCGCCAGCAGCCACGGACAAGGGTTGAGAGATACGCAGTATTTT. Residues: CASSHGQGLRDTQYF.

This chain uses TRBV5-8 with TRBJ1-6; 7 bases fit TRBD1. Germline V lookup: CDR1 SGHTS, CDR2 YDEGEE. The CDR3 loop spans 17 amino acids. V lost 3 bases, J lost 4 bases, and 10 bases stayed unmatched. The CDR3 is CASSWPPGQTYNSPLHF. The CDR3 DNA reads TGTGCCAGCAGCTGGCCCCCGGGACAGACTTATAATTCACCCCTCCACTTT.

The chain uses TRBV13 and TRBJ2-2, with D possibly TRBD2 on 5 matching bases. Trimming removed 4 bases from V and 6 bases from J, with 9 bases in between. CDR3 length equals 13 residues. Germline CDR1 PRHDT, CDR2 FYEKMQ (reference sequence). The CDR3 DNA is TGTGCCAGCAGCTCCGGGGTGTCCGGGGAGCTGTTTTTT. Residues: CASSSGVSGELFF.

This clone was detected only once. The genes are TRBV5-8 and TRBJ1-5, with D possibly matching TRBD1 (5 bases). The ends were cut back, 4 bases at V and 2 bases at J, with 16 bases in the middle. The CDR3 length is 16 residues. The germline gives CDR1 SGHTS, CDR2 YDEGEE. This CDR3 is CASSPIRGIGNQPQHF. The CDR3 DNA reads TGTGCCAGCAGCCCTATTCGGGGGATAGGCAATCAGCCCCAGCATTTT.

Here the CDR3 DNA reads TGTGCCAGCAGCCAAGTCACAGGCCCACGCTACTATGGCTACACCTTC. This codes for CASSQVTGPRYYGYTF. This chain joins TRBV3-1 (or the pseudogene TRBV3-2) and TRBJ1-2; D is perhaps TRBD1 (5 bases). Germline assignment: CDR1 LGHDT and CDR2 YNNKEL (reference sequence). Trimming took 1 base from V and 3 from J, leaving 15 bases between them. The CDR3 is 16 residues long.

The rearrangement uses TRBV5-6 and TRBJ2-2; D is unresolved. V was trimmed by 4 bases and J by 8 bases, leaving 9 bases between them. CDR3 length: 12 residues. Per the germline V gene, CDR1 is SGHDT and CDR2 is YYEEEE. The CDR3 here is CASSPVTGELFF. CDR3 DNA: TGTGCCAGCAGCCCGGTTACGGGGGAGCTGTTTTTT.

The chain recombines TRBV5-8 with TRBJ1-5; D uncertain. Germline V gives CDR1 SGHTS, CDR2 YDEGEE. The CDR3 sequence is 13 residues long. Deletions cut 2 bases from V and 9 bases from J, with 12 bases between. DNA for the CDR3: TGTGCCAGCAGCTTTAAGCCCGAACGGCCCCAGCATTTT. This encodes CASSFKPERPQHF.

The gene calls are TRBV13 and TRBJ2-7; 12 bases map to TRBD2. Looked up from germline, CDR1 is PRHDT and CDR2 is FYEKMQ (reference sequence). The V and J ends lost 0 bases and 2 bases, in that order; junction bases with no gene match: 5. There are 17 residues in the CDR3. The DNA for the CDR3 is TGTGCCAGCAGCTTAGGACTAGCGGGGGGATGGACCTACGAGCAGTACTTC. As protein: CASSLGLAGGWTYEQYF.

The rearrangement uses TRBV25-1 and TRBJ1-2, with D tentatively TRBD1 (6 bases). The CDR3 is 15 residues long. The germline V gene encodes CDR1 MGHDK and CDR2 SYGVNS. V was shortened by 2 bases and J by 5 bases, with 15 bases between the two germline ends. The DNA for the CDR3 is TGTGCCAGCAGTGAACTTAGGGGGTTAAAGTATGGCTACACCTTC. This encodes CASSELRGLKYGYTF.

The chain has TRBV27 and TRBJ1-1; D remains unclear. Germline CDR1 reads MNHEY; CDR2 reads SMNVEV (reference sequence). The CDR3 sequence is 13 residues long. V shed 3 bases and J shed 1 base, with 6 bases lying between them. The CDR3 spells CASSFRGNTEAFF. The CDR3 region has the DNA TGTGCCAGCAGTTTCAGAGGGAACACTGAAGCTTTCTTT.

The V gene is TRBV7-8, the J gene TRBJ2-7, with TRBD1 identical over 7 bases. The length of the CDR3 is 13 residues. J was trimmed by 0 bases and V by 5 bases; bases with no gene match: 1. Looked up from germline, CDR1 is SGHVS and CDR2 is FQNEAQ. The DNA for the CDR3 is TGTGCCAGCAGCCGGGACAGCTCCTACGAGCAGTACTTC. Its protein product is CASSRDSSYEQYF.